This TCR beta chain appears in the sequencing data of a study of blood T cell repertoires in COVID-19. At the level of the study: The study drew acute and convalescent COVID-19 samples from the United States, Italy and Spain. The cDNA or gDNA used as material had been derived from T cells, B-cell-depleted T cells, or PBMCs.

In the original processing: Nucleated cell counts were estimated from reference gene primer amplification. Clones were read by immunoSEQ multiplex PCR, and TCRdb kept only the in-frame ones, dropping some. From that table come the V and J calls and clone size; the DNA was used to work out D and trimming. The repertoire consists of approximately 160,000 clones, with more than 90% occurring once and the leading ten covering about a sixth. CDR3 length: 14 residues. V was cut by 3 bases and J by 1 base, with 9 bases left in between. The germline gives CDR1 ENHRY, CDR2 SYGVKD. This clone has more than one count but fewer than ten.

This TCR came from a man between 60 and 75 years old with active or convalescent COVID-19. The V and J genes are TRBV10-3 and TRBJ1-1; unclear D gene. Sequencing input: peripheral blood. CDR3 region: CAISDLAGNTEAFF. The CDR3, as DNA: TGTGCCATCAGTGACTTGGCGGGGAACACTGAAGCTTTCTTT.